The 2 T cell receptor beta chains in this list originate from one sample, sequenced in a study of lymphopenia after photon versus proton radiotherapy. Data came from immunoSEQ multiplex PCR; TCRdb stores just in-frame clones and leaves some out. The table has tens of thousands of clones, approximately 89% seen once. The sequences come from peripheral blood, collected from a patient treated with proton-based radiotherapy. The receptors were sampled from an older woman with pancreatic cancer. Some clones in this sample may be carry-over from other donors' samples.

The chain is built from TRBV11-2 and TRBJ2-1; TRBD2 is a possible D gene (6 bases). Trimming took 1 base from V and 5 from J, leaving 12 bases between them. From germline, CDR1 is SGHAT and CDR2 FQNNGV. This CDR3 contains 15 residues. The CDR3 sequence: CASSLALANHNEQFF. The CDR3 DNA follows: TGTGCCAGCAGCTTAGCCCTAGCGAATCACAATGAGCAGTTCTTC. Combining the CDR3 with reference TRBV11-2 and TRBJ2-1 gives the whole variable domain EAGVAQSPRYKIIEKRQSVAFWCNPISGHATLYWYQQILGQGPKLLIQFQNNGVVDDSQLPKDRFSAERLKGVDSTLKIQPAKLEDSAVYLCASSLALANHNEQFFGPGTRLTVL.

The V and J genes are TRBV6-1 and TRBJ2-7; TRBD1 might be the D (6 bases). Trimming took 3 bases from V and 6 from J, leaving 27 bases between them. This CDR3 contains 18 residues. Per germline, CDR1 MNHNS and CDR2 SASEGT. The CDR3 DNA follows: TGTGCCAGCAGTGAGTTGGGGACAACTCCGGGCTACTCTTCCGAGCAGTACTTC. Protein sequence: CASSELGTTPGYSSEQYF.